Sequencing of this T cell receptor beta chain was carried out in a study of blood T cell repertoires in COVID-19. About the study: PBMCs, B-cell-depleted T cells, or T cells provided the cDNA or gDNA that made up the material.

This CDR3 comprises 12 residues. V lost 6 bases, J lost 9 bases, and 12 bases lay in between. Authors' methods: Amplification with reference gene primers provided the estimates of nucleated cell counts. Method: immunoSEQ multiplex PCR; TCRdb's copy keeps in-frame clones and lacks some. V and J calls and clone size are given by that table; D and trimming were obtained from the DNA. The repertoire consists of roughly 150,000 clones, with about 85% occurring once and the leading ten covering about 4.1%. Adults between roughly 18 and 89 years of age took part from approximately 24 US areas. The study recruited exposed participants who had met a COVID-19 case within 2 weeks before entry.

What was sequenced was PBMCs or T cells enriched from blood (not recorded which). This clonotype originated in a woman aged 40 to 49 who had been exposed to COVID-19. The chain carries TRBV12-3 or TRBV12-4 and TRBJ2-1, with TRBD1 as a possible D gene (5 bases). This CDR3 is CASSLDILEQFF. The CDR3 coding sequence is TGTGCCAGCAGCCTGGACATCCTTGAGCAGTTCTTC.